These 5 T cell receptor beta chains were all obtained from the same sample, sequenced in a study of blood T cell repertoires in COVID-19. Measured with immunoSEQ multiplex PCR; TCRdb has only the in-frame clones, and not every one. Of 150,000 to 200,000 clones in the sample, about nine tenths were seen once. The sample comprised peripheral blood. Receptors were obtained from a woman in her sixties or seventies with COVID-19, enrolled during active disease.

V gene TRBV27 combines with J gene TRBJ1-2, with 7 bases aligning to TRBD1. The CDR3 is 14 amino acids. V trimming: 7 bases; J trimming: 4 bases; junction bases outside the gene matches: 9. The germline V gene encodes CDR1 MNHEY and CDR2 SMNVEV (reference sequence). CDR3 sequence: CASTKTGTAYGYTF. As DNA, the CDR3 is TGTGCCAGCACCAAAACCGGGACAGCCTATGGCTACACCTTC.

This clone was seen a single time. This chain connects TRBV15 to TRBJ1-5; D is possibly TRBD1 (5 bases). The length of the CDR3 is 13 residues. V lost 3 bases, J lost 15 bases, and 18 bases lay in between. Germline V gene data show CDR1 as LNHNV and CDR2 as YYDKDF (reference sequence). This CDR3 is CATSRGLGVRLHF. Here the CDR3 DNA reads TGTGCCACCAGCAGGGGACTCGGGGTCCGACTGCATTTT.

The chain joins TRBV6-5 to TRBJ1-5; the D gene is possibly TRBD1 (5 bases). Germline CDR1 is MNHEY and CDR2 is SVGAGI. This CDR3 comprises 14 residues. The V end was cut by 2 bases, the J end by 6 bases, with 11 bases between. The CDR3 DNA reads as TGTGCCAGCAGTTACGGGACGGGGGTTCAGCCCCAGCATTTT. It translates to CASSYGTGVQPQHF.

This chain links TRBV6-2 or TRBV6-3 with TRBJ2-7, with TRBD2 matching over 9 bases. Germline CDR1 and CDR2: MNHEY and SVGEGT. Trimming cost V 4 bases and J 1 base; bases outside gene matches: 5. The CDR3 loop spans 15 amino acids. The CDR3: CASSLRREGSYEQYF. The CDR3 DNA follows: TGTGCCAGCAGTTTGAGGCGGGAGGGTTCCTACGAGCAGTACTTC.

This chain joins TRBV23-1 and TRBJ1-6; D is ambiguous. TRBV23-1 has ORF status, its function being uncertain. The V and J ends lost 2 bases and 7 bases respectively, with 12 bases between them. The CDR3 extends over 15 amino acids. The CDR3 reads CASSQREIPNSPLHF. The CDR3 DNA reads TGCGCCAGCAGTCAACGGGAGATCCCCAATTCACCCCTCCACTTT.